This TCR beta chain was sequenced in a study of blood T cell repertoires in COVID-19. For the study at large: Samples of COVID-19 (acute and convalescent) were obtained from the United States, Italy and Spain.

The germline V and J ends were trimmed by 0 bases and 7 bases, with 13 bases remaining between them. The CDR3 consists of 15 residues. Germline CDR1 and CDR2: SGHNT and YENEEA. This clone was observed a few times. Per the original methods: Amplification with reference gene primers provided the estimates of nucleated cell counts. Assay used: immunoSEQ multiplex PCR; TCRdb lists only in-frame clones, some missing. V, J and clone size are taken as reported in that table, and D and trimming were inferred from the DNA itself. The sample contains 200,000 to 250,000 clones, around 83% of which appear only once.

The TCR sequence derives from an older woman with COVID-19, enrolled during active disease. This chain joins TRBV11-3 and TRBJ2-1; maybe TRBD1 (6 bases). The sample was peripheral blood. The CDR3 coding sequence is TGTGCCAGCAGCTTAGATGGACAGAAGAAAAATGAGCAGTTCTTC. It encodes CASSLDGQKKNEQFF.